This T cell receptor (beta chain) was profiled in a study of T cells expressing NK-cell markers. As for the study in general: According to the study, TCR beta repertoires originated from sorted CD3+CD56+NKG2C+, CD3+CD56+NKG2C- and CD3+CD56-NKG2C+ T cells. Serological testing identified most of the eight sequenced donors as HCMV-seropositive and one as seronegative.

On this clonotype itself: The antigen is not known.

Germline V gene sequence: CDR1 DFQATT, CDR2 SNEGSKA (reference sequence). The CDR3 runs to 11 residues. Whole-study results and caveats: Once again these clonotypes came out on top in the CD3+CD56-NKG2C+ fraction of a few donors. Each of a handful of donors carried dominant NKG2C+ clonotypes accounting for about 1.0-7.0% of CD8+ T cells.

TCRdb derives one entry per CDR3 protein from the 5' RACE reads, leaving out DNA. The table lists roughly 280,000 distinct CDR3 sequences. The chain couples TRBV20-1 to TRBJ1-4. The sequence was obtained from a man younger than 35 in good health. The sample comprised blood T cells: a sorted CD56 or NKG2C T cell subset, CD4+ or CD8+ T cells, or bulk PBMC T cells (not recorded which). CDR3 sequence reads: CSARELEKLFF.